This T cell receptor (beta chain) was retrieved from a study of T-cell memory formation after mild COVID-19. Trimming took off 6 bases at V and 7 bases at J, with 15 bases between the two ends. The length of the CDR3 is 14 residues. Looked up from germline, CDR1 is MDHEN and CDR2 is SYDVKM. In its sample, this clonotype was seen a few times. Via MiXCR, TCRdb re-called the 5' RACE reads, giving one row per CDR3 protein. The sample carries 300,000 to 350,000 distinct CDR3 sequences, under 15% recorded once. The chain is built from TRBV28 and TRBJ1-4; possibly TRBD1 for D (6 bases). The receptor comes from a man in his late teens or twenties who had mild COVID-19 (a few samples of this study predate the infection). Cell type and time point are not known. Source material: PBMCs or a T cell subset sorted from them (not recorded which). Here the CDR3 reads CASRARGAGEKLFF. Here the CDR3 DNA reads TGTGCCAGCAGGGCGCGGGGGGCTGGTGAAAAACTGTTTTTT.